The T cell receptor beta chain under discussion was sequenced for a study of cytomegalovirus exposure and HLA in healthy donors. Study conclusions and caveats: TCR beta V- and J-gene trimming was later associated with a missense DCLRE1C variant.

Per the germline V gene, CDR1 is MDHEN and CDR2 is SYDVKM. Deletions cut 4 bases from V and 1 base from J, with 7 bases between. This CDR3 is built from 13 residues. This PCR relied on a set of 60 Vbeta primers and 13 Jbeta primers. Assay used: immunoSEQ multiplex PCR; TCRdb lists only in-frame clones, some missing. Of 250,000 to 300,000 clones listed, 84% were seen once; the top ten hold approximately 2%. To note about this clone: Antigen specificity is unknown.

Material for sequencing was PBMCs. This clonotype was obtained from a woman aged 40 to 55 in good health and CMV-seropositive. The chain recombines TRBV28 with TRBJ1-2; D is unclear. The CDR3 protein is CASSWAYNYGYTF. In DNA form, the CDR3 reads TGTGCCAGCAGTTGGGCGTATAACTATGGCTACACCTTC.